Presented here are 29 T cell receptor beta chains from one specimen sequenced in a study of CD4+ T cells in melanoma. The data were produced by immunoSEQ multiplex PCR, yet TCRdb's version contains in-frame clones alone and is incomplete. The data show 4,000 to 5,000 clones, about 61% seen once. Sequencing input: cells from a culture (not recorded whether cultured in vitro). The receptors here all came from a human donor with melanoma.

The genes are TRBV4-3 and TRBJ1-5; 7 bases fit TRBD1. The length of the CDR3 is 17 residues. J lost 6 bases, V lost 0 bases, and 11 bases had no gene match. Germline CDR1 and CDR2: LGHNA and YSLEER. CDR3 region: CASSQDRTGAGSQPQHF. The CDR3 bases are TGCGCCAGCAGCCAAGATCGGACAGGAGCAGGGAGTCAGCCCCAGCATTTT.

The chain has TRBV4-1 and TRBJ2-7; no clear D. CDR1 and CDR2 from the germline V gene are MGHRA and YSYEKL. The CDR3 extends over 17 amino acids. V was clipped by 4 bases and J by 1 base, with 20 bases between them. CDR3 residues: CASSPQMKAEISYEQYF. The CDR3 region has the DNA TGCGCCAGCAGCCCACAGATGAAAGCTGAAATTTCCTACGAGCAGTACTTC.

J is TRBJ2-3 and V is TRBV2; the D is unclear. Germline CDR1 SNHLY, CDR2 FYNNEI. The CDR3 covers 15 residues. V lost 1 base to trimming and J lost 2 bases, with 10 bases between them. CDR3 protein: CASSEGSRYTDTQYF. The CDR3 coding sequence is TGTGCCAGCAGTGAAGGCTCACGTTACACAGATACGCAGTATTTT.

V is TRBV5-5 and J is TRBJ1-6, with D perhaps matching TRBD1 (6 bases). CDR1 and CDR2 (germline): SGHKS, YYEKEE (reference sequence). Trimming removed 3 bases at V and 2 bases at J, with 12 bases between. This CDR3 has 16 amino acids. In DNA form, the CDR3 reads TGTGCCAGCAGCTGGGGGGGGCAGACCTATAATTCACCCCTCCACTTT. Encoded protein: CASSWGGQTYNSPLHF.

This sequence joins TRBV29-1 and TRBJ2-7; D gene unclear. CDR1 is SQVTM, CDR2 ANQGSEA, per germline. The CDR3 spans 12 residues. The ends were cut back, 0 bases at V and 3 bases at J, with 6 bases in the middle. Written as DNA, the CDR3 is TGCAGCGTTGAAGATCACGGCTACGAGCAGTACTTC. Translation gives CSVEDHGYEQYF.

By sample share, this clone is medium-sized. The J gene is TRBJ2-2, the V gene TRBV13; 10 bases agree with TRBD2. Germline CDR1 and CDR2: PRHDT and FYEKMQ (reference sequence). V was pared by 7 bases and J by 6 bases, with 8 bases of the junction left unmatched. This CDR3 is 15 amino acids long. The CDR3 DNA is TGTGCCAGCAACAGCGGGGGGGCCGAGGCCGGGGAGCTGTTTTTT. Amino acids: CASNSGGAEAGELFF.

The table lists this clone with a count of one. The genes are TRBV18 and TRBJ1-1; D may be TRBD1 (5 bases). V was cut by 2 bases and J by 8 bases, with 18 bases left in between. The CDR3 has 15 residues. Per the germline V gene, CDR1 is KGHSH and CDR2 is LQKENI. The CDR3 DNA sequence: TGTGCCAGCTCACCAGGGGGGGACCTGTCTCCCGAAGCTTTCTTT. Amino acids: CASSPGGDLSPEAFF. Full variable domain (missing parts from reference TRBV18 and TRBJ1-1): NAGVMQNPRHLVRRRGQEARLRCSPMKGHSHVYWYRQLPEEGLKFMVYLQKENIIDESGMPKERFSAEFPKEGPSILRIQQVVRGDSAAYFCASSPGGDLSPEAFFGQGTRLTVV.

CDR3: CASSSRTGRAFF. DNA of the CDR3: TGTGCCAGCAGTTCTCGGACAGGGAGGGCTTTCTTT. The chain carries TRBV28 and TRBJ1-1; 8 bases fit TRBD1. V dropped 4 bases and J dropped 11; count of bases not matched to a gene: 6. This CDR3 has 12 amino acids. The germline V gene encodes CDR1 MDHEN and CDR2 SYDVKM.

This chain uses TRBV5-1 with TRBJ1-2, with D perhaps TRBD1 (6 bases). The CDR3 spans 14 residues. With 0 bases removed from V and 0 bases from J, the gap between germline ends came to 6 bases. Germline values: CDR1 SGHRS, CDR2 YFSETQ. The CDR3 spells CASSLGTANYGYTF. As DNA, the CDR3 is TGCGCCAGCAGCTTGGGGACAGCTAACTATGGCTACACCTTC.

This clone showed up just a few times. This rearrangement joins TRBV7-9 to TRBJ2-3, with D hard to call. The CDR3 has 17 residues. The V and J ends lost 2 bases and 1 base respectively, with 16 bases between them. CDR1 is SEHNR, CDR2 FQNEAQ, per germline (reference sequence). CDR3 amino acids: CASSLPIRTGGTDTQYF. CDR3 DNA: TGTGCCAGCAGCTTACCAATACGGACCGGAGGCACAGATACGCAGTATTTT.

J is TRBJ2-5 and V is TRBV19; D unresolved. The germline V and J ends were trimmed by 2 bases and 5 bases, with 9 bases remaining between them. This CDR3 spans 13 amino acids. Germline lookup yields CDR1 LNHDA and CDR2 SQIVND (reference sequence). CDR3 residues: CASSINSGETQYF. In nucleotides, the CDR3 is TGTGCCAGTAGTATAAACTCCGGGGAGACCCAGTACTTC.

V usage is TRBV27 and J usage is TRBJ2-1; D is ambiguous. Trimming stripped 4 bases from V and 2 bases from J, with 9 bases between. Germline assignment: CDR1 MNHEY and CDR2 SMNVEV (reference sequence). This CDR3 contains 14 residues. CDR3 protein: CASSWGSTYNEQFF. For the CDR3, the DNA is TGTGCCAGCAGTTGGGGTTCCACCTACAATGAGCAGTTCTTC.

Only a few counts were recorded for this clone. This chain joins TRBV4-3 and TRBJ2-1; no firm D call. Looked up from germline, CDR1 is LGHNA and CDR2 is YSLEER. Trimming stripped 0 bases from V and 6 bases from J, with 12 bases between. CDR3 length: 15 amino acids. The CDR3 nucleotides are TGCGCCAGCAGCCAAGATTTGGGGTTGCGCAATGAGCAGTTCTTC. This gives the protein CASSQDLGLRNEQFF.

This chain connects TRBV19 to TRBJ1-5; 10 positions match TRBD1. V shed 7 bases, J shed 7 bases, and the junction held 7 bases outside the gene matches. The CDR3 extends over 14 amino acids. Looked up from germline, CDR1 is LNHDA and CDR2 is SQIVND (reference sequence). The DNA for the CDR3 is TGTGCCAGTACCCCGGGGACAGGGGCCCAGCCCCAGCATTTT. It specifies CASTPGTGAQPQHF.

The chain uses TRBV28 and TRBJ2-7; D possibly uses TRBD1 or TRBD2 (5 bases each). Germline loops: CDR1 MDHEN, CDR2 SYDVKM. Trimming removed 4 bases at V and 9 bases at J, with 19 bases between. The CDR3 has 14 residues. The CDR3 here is CASSSSGTRLPQYF. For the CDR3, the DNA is TGTGCCAGCAGTTCGTCCGGGACCCGACTCCCGCAGTACTTC.

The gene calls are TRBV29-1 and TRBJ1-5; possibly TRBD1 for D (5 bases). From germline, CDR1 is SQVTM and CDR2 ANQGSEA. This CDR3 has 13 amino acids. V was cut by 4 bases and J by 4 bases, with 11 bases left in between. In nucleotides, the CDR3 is TGCAGCGTTGCCGGACAAGATAATCAGCCCCAGCATTTT. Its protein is CSVAGQDNQPQHF.

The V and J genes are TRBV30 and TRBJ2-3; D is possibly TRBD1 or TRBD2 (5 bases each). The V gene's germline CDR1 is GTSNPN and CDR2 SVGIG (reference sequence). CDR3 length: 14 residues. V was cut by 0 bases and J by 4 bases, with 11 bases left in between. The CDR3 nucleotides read TGTGCCTGGAGTGTCGGGCAGGGAGCAGATACGCAGTATTTT. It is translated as CAWSVGQGADTQYF. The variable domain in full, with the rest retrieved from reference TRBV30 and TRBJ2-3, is SQTIHQWPATLVQPVGSPLSLECTVEGTSNPNLYWYRQAAGRGLQLLFYSVGIGQISSEVPQNLSASRPQDRQFILSSKKLLLSDSGFYLCAWSVGQGADTQYFGPGTRLTVL.

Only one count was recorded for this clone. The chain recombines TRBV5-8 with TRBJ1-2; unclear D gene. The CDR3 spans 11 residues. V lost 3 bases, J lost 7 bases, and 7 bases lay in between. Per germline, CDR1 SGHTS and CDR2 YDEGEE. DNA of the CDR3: TGTGCCAGCAGCTATGGAGGTGGCTACACCTTC. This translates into CASSYGGGYTF.

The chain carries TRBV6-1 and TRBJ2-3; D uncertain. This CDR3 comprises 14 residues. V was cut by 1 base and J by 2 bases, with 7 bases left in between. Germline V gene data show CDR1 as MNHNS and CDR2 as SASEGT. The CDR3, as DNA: TGTGCCAGCAGTGAAGTCAGACACACAGATACGCAGTATTTT. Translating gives CASSEVRHTDTQYF.

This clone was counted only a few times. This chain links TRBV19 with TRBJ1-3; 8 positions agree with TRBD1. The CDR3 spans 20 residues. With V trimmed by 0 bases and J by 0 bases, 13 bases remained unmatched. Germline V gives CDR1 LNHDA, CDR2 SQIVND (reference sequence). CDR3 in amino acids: CASSIDPPVQGVHSGNTIYF. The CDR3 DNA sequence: TGTGCCAGTAGTATAGATCCCCCCGTACAGGGGGTCCACTCTGGAAACACCATATATTTT.

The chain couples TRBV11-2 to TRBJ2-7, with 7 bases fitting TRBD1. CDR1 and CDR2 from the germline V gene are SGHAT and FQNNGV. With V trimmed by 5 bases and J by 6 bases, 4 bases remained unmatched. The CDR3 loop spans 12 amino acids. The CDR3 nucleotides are TGTGCCAGCAGCCTCACAGGGGCCGAGCAGTACTTC. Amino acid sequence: CASSLTGAEQYF.

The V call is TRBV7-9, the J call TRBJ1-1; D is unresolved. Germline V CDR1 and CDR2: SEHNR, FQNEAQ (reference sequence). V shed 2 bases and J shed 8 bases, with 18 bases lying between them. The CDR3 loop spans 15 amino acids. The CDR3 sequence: CASSLSPVGYNEAFF. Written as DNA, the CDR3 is TGTGCCAGCAGCTTATCCCCGGTTGGATACAACGAAGCTTTCTTT.

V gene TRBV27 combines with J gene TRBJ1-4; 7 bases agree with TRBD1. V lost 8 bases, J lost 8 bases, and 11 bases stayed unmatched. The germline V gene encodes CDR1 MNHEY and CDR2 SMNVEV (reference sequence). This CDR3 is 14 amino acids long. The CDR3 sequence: CASRNRGEREKLFF. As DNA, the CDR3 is TGTGCCAGCCGTAACAGGGGAGAGCGGGAAAAACTGTTTTTT.

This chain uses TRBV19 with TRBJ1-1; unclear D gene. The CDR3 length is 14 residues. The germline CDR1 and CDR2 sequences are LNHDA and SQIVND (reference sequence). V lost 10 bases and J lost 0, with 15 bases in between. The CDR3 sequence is CATTLGPVNTEAFF. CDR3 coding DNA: TGTGCCACCACCCTTGGGCCAGTGAACACTGAAGCTTTCTTT.

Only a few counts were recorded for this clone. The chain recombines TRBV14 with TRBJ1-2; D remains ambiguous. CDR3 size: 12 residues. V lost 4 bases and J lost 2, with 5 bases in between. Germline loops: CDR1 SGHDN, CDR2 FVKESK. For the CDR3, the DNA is TGTGCCAGCAGCCGGTCCAACTATGGCTACACCTTC. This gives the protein CASSRSNYGYTF.

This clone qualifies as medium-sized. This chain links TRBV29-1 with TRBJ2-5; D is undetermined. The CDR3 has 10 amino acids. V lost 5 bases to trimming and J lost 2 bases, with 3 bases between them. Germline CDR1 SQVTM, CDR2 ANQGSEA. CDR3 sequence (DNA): TGCAGCGTTCAACAAGAGACCCAGTACTTC. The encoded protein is CSVQQETQYF.

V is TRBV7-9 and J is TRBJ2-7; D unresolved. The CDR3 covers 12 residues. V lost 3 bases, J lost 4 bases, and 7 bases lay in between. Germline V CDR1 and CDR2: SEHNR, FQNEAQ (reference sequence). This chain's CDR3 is CASSFGAYEQYF. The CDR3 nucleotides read TGTGCCAGCAGCTTCGGCGCATACGAGCAGTACTTC. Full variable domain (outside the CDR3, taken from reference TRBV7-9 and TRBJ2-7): DTGVSQNPRHKITKRGQNVTFRCDPISEHNRLYWYRQTLGQGPEFLTYFQNEAQLEKSRLLSDRFSAERPKGSFSTLEIQRTEQGDSAMYLCASSFGAYEQYFGPGTRLTVT.

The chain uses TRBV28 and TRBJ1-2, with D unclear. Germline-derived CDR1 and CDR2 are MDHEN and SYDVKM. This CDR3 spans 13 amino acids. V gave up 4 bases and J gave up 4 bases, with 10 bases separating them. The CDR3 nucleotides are TGTGCCAGCAGTTCTAGGGAGCTCTATGGCTACACCTTC. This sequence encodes CASSSRELYGYTF.

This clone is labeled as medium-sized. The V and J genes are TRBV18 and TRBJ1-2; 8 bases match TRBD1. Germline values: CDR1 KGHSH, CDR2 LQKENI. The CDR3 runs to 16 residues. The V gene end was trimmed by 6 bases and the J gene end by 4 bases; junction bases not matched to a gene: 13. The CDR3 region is CASSPRDRLDFYGYTF. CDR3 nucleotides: TGTGCCAGCTCTCCAAGGGACAGGCTAGACTTCTATGGCTACACCTTC.